This entry features one TCR beta chain sequence. It was uncontrolled infection, other autoimmune disease, pregnancy or lactation that excluded patients. The sample belongs to a study of T cells in Graves' hyperthyroidism and ophthalmopathy. Germline V lookup: CDR1 SGHTA, CDR2 FQGNSA. The CDR3 is 14 amino acids. Trimming took 6 bases from V and 3 from J, leaving 11 bases between them. RNA transcripts served as the template for amplifying TCR beta CDR3 regions. First-round RT-PCR targeting the TCR CDR3 was performed with the HTBI primer set. Each CDR3 protein gets one entry after TCRdb re-called the multiplex PCR reads with MiXCR. The repertoire holds hundreds of thousands of distinct CDR3 sequences, with approximately 15% as singletons.

Sequencing used blood. The chain couples TRBV7-2 to TRBJ2-2; D might be TRBD2 (6 bases). This receptor was identified in a woman aged 60-75 years with Graves' ophthalmopathy. The CDR3 DNA reads TGTGCCAGCAGACCCCGGGGGTACACCGGGGAGCTGTTTTTT. It yields the protein CASRPRGYTGELFF.